A selection of T cell receptor beta chains follows, all from one sample in a study of T cell clones after liver transplantation. Sequencing used immunoSEQ multiplex PCR; TCRdb keeps in-frame clones, though not all of them. This table has about 75,000 clones, about 85% appearing once. This sample comprised CD4+ T cells from blood, obtained around 50 months after liver transplant. These receptors were obtained from a human patient who received a liver transplant. The graft donor may be the source of some T cells. CDR3s include the opening cysteine and the closing phenylalanine or tryptophan. The order of the fields is V gene, J gene, CDR3 length, CDR3 protein.

V gene: TRBV5-1
J gene: TRBJ2-5
CDR3 length: 16
CDR3 protein: CASSYIRQGMGETQYF

V gene: TRBV28
J gene: TRBJ1-5
CDR3 length: 16
CDR3 protein: CASTSPGQEIYQPQHF

V gene: TRBV6-6
J gene: TRBJ1-3
CDR3 length: 14
CDR3 protein: CASSYDRGRNTIYF

V gene: TRBV7-9
J gene: TRBJ2-1
CDR3 length: 17
CDR3 protein: CASSLVSDRSSYNEQFF

V gene: TRBV5-6
J gene: TRBJ2-7
CDR3 length: 13
CDR3 protein: CASSLPIADEQYF

V gene: TRBV4-1
J gene: TRBJ2-5
CDR3 length: 15
CDR3 protein: CASSHSGTAQETQYF

V gene: TRBV11-2
J gene: TRBJ1-2
CDR3 length: 13
CDR3 protein: CASTTGQRYGYTF

V gene: TRBV5-1
J gene: TRBJ2-3
CDR3 length: 14
CDR3 protein: CASSPLAGEDTQYF

V gene: TRBV7-6
J gene: TRBJ2-3
CDR3 length: 15
CDR3 protein: CASRRGGTSGDPQYF

V gene: TRBV7-3
J gene: TRBJ1-6
CDR3 length: 13
CDR3 protein: CASGADRNSPLHF

V gene: TRBV29-1
J gene: TRBJ2-5
CDR3 length: 15
CDR3 protein: CSVVPARGGQETQYF

V gene: TRBV2
J gene: TRBJ2-3
CDR3 length: 14
CDR3 protein: CASSGTRALRTQYF

V gene: TRBV5-1
J gene: TRBJ1-2
CDR3 length: 13
CDR3 protein: CASSLEQGGGYTF

V gene: TRBV27
J gene: TRBJ2-1
CDR3 length: 15
CDR3 protein: CASSQTGGRANEQFF

V gene: TRBV7-2
J gene: TRBJ1-6
CDR3 length: 15
CDR3 protein: CASNLGGRANSPLHF

V gene: TRBV4-1
J gene: TRBJ2-1
CDR3 length: 12
CDR3 protein: CASSQDHNEQFF

V gene: TRBV2
J gene: TRBJ2-3
CDR3 length: 13
CDR3 protein: CASATGNTDTQYF

V gene: TRBV25-1
J gene: TRBJ2-3
CDR3 length: 18
CDR3 protein: CASSESRGLARSTDTQYF

V gene: TRBV7-9
J gene: TRBJ1-2
CDR3 length: 13
CDR3 protein: CASSLGRNYGYTF

V gene: TRBV6-5
J gene: TRBJ2-4
CDR3 length: 15
CDR3 protein: CASSYSTVAKNIQYF

V gene: TRBV28
J gene: TRBJ2-2
CDR3 length: 11
CDR3 protein: CASSTPGELFF

V gene: TRBV10-3
J gene: TRBJ2-1
CDR3 length: 14
CDR3 protein: CATGAGGSVNEQFF

V gene: TRBV28
J gene: TRBJ2-7
CDR3 length: 12
CDR3 protein: CASSSRQGSLHF

V gene: TRBV5-1
J gene: TRBJ1-5
CDR3 length: 15
CDR3 protein: CASSLSGIGDQPQHF

V gene: TRBV27
J gene: TRBJ1-1
CDR3 length: 11
CDR3 protein: CASNRGTEAFF

V gene: TRBV4-1
J gene: TRBJ2-7
CDR3 length: 16
CDR3 protein: CASSQGLGAGGSEQYF

V gene: TRBV10-3
J gene: TRBJ2-5
CDR3 length: 13
CDR3 protein: CAISAGGGTQQYF

V gene: TRBV5-1
J gene: TRBJ2-3
CDR3 length: 16
CDR3 protein: CASSSTGARASDTQYF

V gene: TRBV10-3
J gene: TRBJ1-1
CDR3 length: 13
CDR3 protein: CAIQRTVNTEAFF

V gene: TRBV7-2
J gene: TRBJ2-7
CDR3 length: 14
CDR3 protein: CASSLSGQGHEQYF

V gene: TRBV28
J gene: TRBJ2-7
CDR3 length: 16
CDR3 protein: CASGGQGQRKAYEQYF

V gene: TRBV14
J gene: TRBJ2-2
CDR3 length: 16
CDR3 protein: CARREPGPPNTGELFF

V gene: TRBV4-2
J gene: TRBJ1-1
CDR3 length: 17
CDR3 protein: CASSQVRGRFLNTEAFF

V gene: TRBV9
J gene: TRBJ2-1
CDR3 length: 16
CDR3 protein: CASSVGPQLTYNEQFF

V gene: TRBV9
J gene: TRBJ1-2
CDR3 length: 14
CDR3 protein: CASSVGGGVYGYTF

V gene: TRBV5-1
J gene: TRBJ1-1
CDR3 length: 14
CDR3 protein: CASSLGTANTEAFF

V gene: TRBV15
J gene: TRBJ1-5
CDR3 length: 16
CDR3 protein: CATSRGYTGVGQPQHF

V gene: TRBV4-2
J gene: TRBJ1-4
CDR3 length: 16
CDR3 protein: CASSSLGRTEYEKLFF

V gene: TRBV25-1
J gene: TRBJ2-4
CDR3 length: 14
CDR3 protein: CASSEFGEGNIQYF

V gene: TRBV5-1
J gene: TRBJ1-4
CDR3 length: 15
CDR3 protein: CASRPLGGANEKLFF

V gene: TRBV7-2
J gene: TRBJ1-2
CDR3 length: 14
CDR3 protein: CASSLTPPTRGYTF

V gene: TRBV7-2
J gene: TRBJ1-5
CDR3 length: 14
CDR3 protein: CASSLVFSDQPQHF

V gene: TRBV18
J gene: TRBJ2-3
CDR3 length: 19
CDR3 protein: CASSPGSGRGYSSTDTQYF

V gene: TRBV6-5
J gene: TRBJ2-7
CDR3 length: 14
CDR3 protein: CASSYGTGSGEQYF

V gene: TRBV11-2
J gene: TRBJ2-4
CDR3 length: 13
CDR3 protein: CASSPTGPNIQYF

V gene: TRBV5-4
J gene: TRBJ2-3
CDR3 length: 15
CDR3 protein: CASRVRGPSTDTQYF

V gene: TRBV7-2
J gene: TRBJ2-4
CDR3 length: 14
CDR3 protein: CASSLAVAKNIQYF

V gene: TRBV30
J gene: TRBJ1-1
CDR3 length: 12
CDR3 protein: CAWTRGLTEAFF

V gene: TRBV7-8
J gene: TRBJ2-5
CDR3 length: 15
CDR3 protein: CASSARDRAFETQYF

V gene: TRBV7-8
J gene: TRBJ1-1
CDR3 length: 14
CDR3 protein: CASSLNRGQTEAFF

V gene: TRBV30
J gene: TRBJ1-1
CDR3 length: 13
CDR3 protein: CAWSITTNTEAFF

V gene: TRBV6-5
J gene: TRBJ2-3
CDR3 length: 15
CDR3 protein: CASSRSRVSTDTQYF

V gene: TRBV28
J gene: TRBJ2-7
CDR3 length: 15
CDR3 protein: CASSDPGNSAGEQYF

V gene: TRBV30
J gene: TRBJ2-7
CDR3 length: 12
CDR3 protein: CAWSVPLLEQYF

V gene: TRBV4-1
J gene: TRBJ1-2
CDR3 length: 13
CDR3 protein: CASRRTTGNGYTF

V gene: TRBV10-3
J gene: TRBJ2-5
CDR3 length: 16
CDR3 protein: CAISEGGTSGTETQYF

V gene: TRBV29-1
J gene: TRBJ1-1
CDR3 length: 14
CDR3 protein: CSVESAGRFTEAFF

V gene: TRBV7-2
J gene: TRBJ1-3
CDR3 length: 13
CDR3 protein: CASGRGAGNTIYF